What follows are 24 T cell receptor beta chains derived from one specimen sequenced in a study of T cell responses to AZD1222 COVID-19 vaccine. Libraries were prepared by immunoSEQ multiplex PCR; TCRdb keeps only in-frame clonotypes and omits some of them. The table includes about 29,000 clones, over 90% detected once. The material was peripheral blood, obtained on day 0 of AZD1222 vaccination. The receptors stem from an adult in good health.

The gene calls are TRBV5-6 and TRBJ1-2, with 9 bases aligning to TRBD1. Germline V gives CDR1 SGHDT, CDR2 YYEEEE. V trimming: 4 bases; J trimming: 7 bases; junction bases outside the gene matches: 8. The CDR3 covers 14 residues. The CDR3 is CASSVNRGQAGYTF. DNA for the CDR3: TGTGCCAGCAGCGTCAACAGGGGGCAGGCTGGCTACACCTTC.

This chain uses TRBV9 with TRBJ2-1, with 10 bases aligning to TRBD2. Germline trimming cut 1 base from V and 5 bases from J; bases unmatched to any gene: 18. The V gene's germline CDR1 is SGDLS and CDR2 YYNGEE. The CDR3 contains 20 residues. The CDR3 DNA sequence: TGTGCCAGCAGCGTAAACCCTACCTCGTGGGGGACTAGCGAAGACAATGAGCAGTTCTTC. Amino acids: CASSVNPTSWGTSEDNEQFF.

This clone was seen just once. The rearrangement uses TRBV12-3 or TRBV12-4 and TRBJ2-7; D is possibly TRBD1 (6 bases). V gave up 6 bases and J gave up 5 bases, with 14 bases separating them. The CDR3 consists of 13 residues. Written as DNA, the CDR3 is TGTGCCAGCAGGTCCAGGGGCAAGGACGAGCAGTACTTC. It encodes CASRSRGKDEQYF.

The chain links TRBV7-2 to TRBJ2-5, with 14 bases lining up with TRBD2. The CDR3 runs 15 residues. Looked up from germline, CDR1 is SGHTA and CDR2 is FQGNSA. The V segment lost 6 bases and the J segment 5 bases; nucleotides outside the gene matches: 5. In DNA, the CDR3 is TGTGCCAGCAGTGGGACTAGCGGGGGCGGGGAGACCCAGTACTTC. Its protein product is CASSGTSGGGETQYF.

V usage is TRBV3-1 (or the pseudogene TRBV3-2) and J usage is TRBJ2-5; D is ambiguous. Looked up from germline, CDR1 is LGHDT and CDR2 is YNNKEL (reference sequence). This CDR3 contains 14 residues. Deletions cut 4 bases from V and 6 bases from J, with 15 bases between. CDR3 sequence: CASSLEGGPKTQYF. CDR3 DNA: TGTGCCAGCAGCCTGGAAGGCGGTCCGAAGACCCAGTACTTC.

The chain couples TRBV15 to TRBJ1-4, with D unclear. The V end lost 0 bases, the J end lost 0 bases, and 5 bases lay between the germline ends. The CDR3 is made up of 15 amino acids. CDR1 is LNHNV and CDR2 is YYDKDF in the germline V gene (reference sequence). The CDR3 region is CATSREHATNEKLFF. For the CDR3, the DNA is TGTGCCACCAGCAGAGAACATGCAACTAATGAAAAACTGTTTTTT. The complete variable domain, with remaining parts taken from reference TRBV15 and TRBJ1-4, reads DAMVIQNPRYQVTQFGKPVTLSCSQTLNHNVMYWYQQKSSQAPKLLFHYYDKDFNNEADTPDNFQSRRPNTSFCFLDIRSPGLGDTAMYLCATSREHATNEKLFFGSGTQLSVL.

The chain recombines TRBV5-4 with TRBJ2-1, with 7 bases that match TRBD2. The V gene's germline CDR1 is SGHNT and CDR2 YYREEE (reference sequence). With 2 bases clipped from V and 4 bases from J, the junction kept 9 bases outside the gene matches. The CDR3 loop spans 16 amino acids. The DNA for the CDR3 is TGTGCCAGCAGCTTTACCCGGGACTACTCTTACAATGAGCAGTTCTTC. Its protein product is CASSFTRDYSYNEQFF.

The gene calls are TRBV5-6 and TRBJ2-5; D not certain. The germline V gene has CDR1 SGHDT and CDR2 YYEEEE. The CDR3 is made up of 13 amino acids. Trimming left V 4 bases short and J 3 bases short, with 10 bases between. CDR3 coding DNA: TGTGCCAGCAGCCTGAGACGGAAAGAGACCCAGTACTTC. As protein: CASSLRRKETQYF.

The V and J genes are TRBV5-1 and TRBJ2-2; D possibly corresponds to TRBD1 (6 bases). CDR1 is SGHRS and CDR2 is YFSETQ in the germline V gene. The CDR3 totals 15 residues. With 0 bases removed from V and 3 bases from J, the gap between germline ends came to 9 bases. The CDR3 region is CASSLGQAHTGELFF. DNA of the CDR3: TGCGCCAGCAGCTTGGGACAGGCTCACACCGGGGAGCTGTTTTTT.

The V gene is TRBV7-9, the J gene TRBJ2-1, with 8 bases aligning to TRBD2. V lost 4 bases to trimming and J lost 7 bases; unmatched junction nucleotides: 12. Germline CDR1 reads SEHNR; CDR2 reads FQNEAQ (reference sequence). The CDR3 totals 16 residues. The CDR3 region is CASSSIAGFRRNEQFF. The CDR3 DNA follows: TGTGCCAGCAGCTCCATAGCGGGGTTTCGTAGGAATGAGCAGTTCTTC.

The V call is TRBV2, the J call TRBJ2-1; tentative D call: TRBD2 (6 bases). The CDR3 runs 12 residues. With 6 bases removed from V and 7 bases from J, the gap between germline ends came to 10 bases. Germline assignment: CDR1 SNHLY and CDR2 FYNNEI. CDR3 in DNA: TGTGCCAGCAGCCCGGCGGGAAATGAGCAGTTCTTC. Residues: CASSPAGNEQFF.

V is TRBV6-5 and J is TRBJ1-1; 10 bases are shared with TRBD1. The CDR3 covers 15 residues. Germline V lookup: CDR1 MNHEY, CDR2 SVGAGI. Trimming cost V 4 bases and J 1 base; bases outside gene matches: 3. The CDR3 protein is CASSSGQGGNTEAFF. CDR3 nucleotide sequence: TGTGCCAGCAGTTCAGGACAGGGGGGGAACACTGAAGCTTTCTTT.

The chain joins TRBV29-1 to TRBJ1-3; no clear D. V was shortened by 1 base and J by 1 base, with 11 bases between the two germline ends. The CDR3 covers 15 residues. The germline CDR1 and CDR2 sequences are SQVTM and ANQGSEA. CDR3 DNA sequence: TGCAGCGTTGAAGCTCTGGGTAGGTCTGGAAACACCATATATTTT. It specifies CSVEALGRSGNTIYF. The full variable domain, completed using reference TRBV29-1 and TRBJ1-3, is SAVISQKPSRDICQRGTSLTIQCQVDSQVTMMFWYRQQPGQSLTLIATANQGSEATYESGFVIDKFPISRPNLTFSTLTVSNMSPEDSSIYLCSVEALGRSGNTIYFGEGSWLTVV.

This chain uses TRBV28 with TRBJ2-5, with 8 bases lining up with TRBD1. The ends lost 6 bases at V and 5 bases at J; junction bases unmatched: 8. This CDR3 is built from 14 residues. The germline V gene encodes CDR1 MDHEN and CDR2 SYDVKM. The CDR3 here is CASRTAGGSETQYF. The CDR3 DNA is TGTGCCAGCAGGACCGCAGGGGGCTCGGAGACCCAGTACTTC. Using reference TRBV28 and TRBJ2-5 for the parts outside the CDR3, the full variable domain is DVKVTQSSRYLVKRTGEKVFLECVQDMDHENMFWYRQDPGLGLRLIYFSYDVKMKEKGDIPEGYSVSREKKERFSLILESASTNQTSMYLCASRTAGGSETQYFGPGTRLLVL.

The chain links TRBV11-2 to TRBJ1-1; TRBD1 might be the D (5 bases). The V gene's germline CDR1 is SGHAT and CDR2 FQNNGV. Trimming took off 0 bases at V and 2 bases at J, with 19 bases between the two ends. The CDR3 runs to 18 residues. CDR3 residues: CASSLEAGWGSVNTEAFF. The CDR3 DNA follows: TGTGCCAGCAGCTTAGAAGCAGGGTGGGGATCTGTTAACACTGAAGCTTTCTTT.

CDR3 nucleotides: TGTGCCAGCGCGGACAGGGGGCTTGAAGCTTTCTTT. Translated: CASADRGLEAFF. The J gene is TRBJ1-1, the V gene TRBV15, with 11 bases matching TRBD1. The CDR3 is 12 residues long. J was trimmed by 7 bases and V by 10 bases; bases with no gene match: 5. CDR1 is LNHNV, CDR2 YYDKDF, per germline (reference sequence).

V gene TRBV3-1 (or the pseudogene TRBV3-2) combines with J gene TRBJ1-1; D is undetermined. Germline CDR1 reads LGHDT; CDR2 reads YNNKEL (reference sequence). Trimming left V 0 bases short and J 0 bases short, with 14 bases between. CDR3 size: 17 residues. CDR3 loop: CASSQDPQLGVNTEAFF. In DNA form, the CDR3 reads TGTGCCAGCAGCCAAGATCCCCAGCTTGGGGTGAACACTGAAGCTTTCTTT.

The chain employs TRBV5-1 and TRBJ1-2, with a weak D call TRBD1 (5 bases). Germline V gene sequence: CDR1 SGHRS, CDR2 YFSETQ. V lost 5 bases and J lost 2, with 16 bases in between. The CDR3 sequence is 15 residues long. CDR3 sequence reads: CASSLGGEGNYGYTF. The CDR3 nucleotides are TGCGCCAGCAGTCTTGGGGGTGAAGGAAACTATGGCTACACCTTC.

The chain couples TRBV5-5 to TRBJ1-4; D not certain. The germline gives CDR1 SGHKS, CDR2 YYEKEE (reference sequence). V was cut by 1 base and J by 6 bases, with 10 bases left in between. The CDR3 loop spans 14 amino acids. CDR3 region: CASSLIGRDEKLFF. CDR3 sequence (DNA): TGTGCCAGCAGCTTGATAGGGAGGGATGAAAAACTGTTTTTT.

This clone counts as medium-sized. The chain employs TRBV10-2 and TRBJ1-3, with D uncertain. Trimming removed 0 bases at V and 9 bases at J, with 9 bases between. The CDR3 sequence is 13 residues long. CDR1 WSHSY and CDR2 SAAADI come from the germline V gene. In DNA form, the CDR3 reads TGCGCCAGCAGTGAGTCGGAGGTTGGCACCATATATTTT. As protein: CASSESEVGTIYF.

The chain joins TRBV4-2 to TRBJ2-3; D is possibly TRBD1 (5 bases). Trimming stripped 4 bases from V and 6 bases from J, with 11 bases between. CDR3 length equals 13 residues. Germline CDR1 and CDR2: LGHNA and YNFKEQ. The CDR3 DNA reads as TGTGCCAGCAGCCCAGGGTGGTGGGATACGCAGTATTTT. Its translation: CASSPGWWDTQYF.

The chain combines TRBV28 with TRBJ1-2; tentatively, D is TRBD1 (5 bases). Germline-derived CDR1 and CDR2 are MDHEN and SYDVKM. V lost 2 bases, J lost 8 bases, and 9 bases lay in between. This CDR3 spans 12 amino acids. The CDR3 protein is CASSLVPGGYTF. The CDR3 nucleotides read TGTGCCAGCAGTTTAGTGCCAGGGGGCTACACCTTC.

This chain joins TRBV7-6 and TRBJ1-1; no firm D call. The CDR3 is 13 residues long. Trimming shortened V by 7 bases and J by 4 bases, and 13 bases separated the two germline ends. The germline CDR1 and CDR2 sequences are SGHVS and FNYEAQ. CDR3 sequence reads: CASTGYSATEAFF. CDR3 nucleotides: TGTGCCAGCACGGGGTATTCAGCCACTGAAGCTTTCTTT. Variable domain in full (rest from reference TRBV7-6 and TRBJ1-1): GAGVSQSPRYKVTKRGQDVALRCDPISGHVSLYWYRQALGQGPEFLTYFNYEAQQDKSGLPNDRFSAERPEGSISTLTIQRTEQRDSAMYRCASTGYSATEAFFGQGTRLTVV.

The chain combines TRBV19 with TRBJ1-2; 9 nucleotides agree with TRBD1. The CDR3 covers 14 residues. The J segment lost 3 bases and the V segment lost 7 bases, leaving 6 bases of the junction unmatched. The germline V gene has CDR1 LNHDA and CDR2 SQIVND (reference sequence). The CDR3 DNA sequence: TGTGCCAGTACCGTGACAGGGGGAGACTATGGCTACACCTTC. This gives the protein CASTVTGGDYGYTF.